This entry concerns a single T cell receptor beta chain. Its specificity is not known. Germline trimming cut 5 bases from V and 5 bases from J; bases unmatched to any gene: 11. CDR3 length: 16 amino acids. Germline V gives CDR1 SEHNR, CDR2 FQNEAQ (reference sequence). The data were obtained in a study of OX40 agonist ivuxolimab in advanced cancers. TCRdb's copy holds only in-frame clones and misses some; the assay was immunoSEQ multiplex PCR. The repertoire has about 88,000 clones, approximately 85% of them found once; the top ten carry about 0.2%. Study outcomes and limitations: Researchers report that CD8+ T cells had, on average, more expanded clones than CD4+.

The TCR originated in an adult with an advanced solid tumor such as melanoma, head and neck, liver or kidney cancer. Sequencing used CD4+ or CD8+ T cells sorted from blood, obtained in a trial of the OX40 agonist ivuxolimab. The chain links TRBV7-9 to TRBJ2-1, with 8 nucleotides matching TRBD2. The CDR3 sequence is CASSPLAGGPDNEQFF. DNA of the CDR3: TGTGCCAGCAGCCCCCTGGCGGGAGGCCCCGACAATGAGCAGTTCTTC.